This T cell receptor (beta chain) came from a study of T cell responses to AZD1222 COVID-19 vaccine. Study findings and constraints: Recipients of AZD1222 seropositive at baseline numbered only five or six.

About this clone: The antigen is not known.

Germline V CDR1 and CDR2: MDHEN, SYDVKM. The CDR3 runs 13 residues. Trimming took 2 bases from V and 5 from J, leaving 6 bases between them. The assay was immunoSEQ multiplex PCR, and TCRdb's table has in-frame clones only and misses some. The profile shows about 120,000 clones, 87% of them singletons. The TCR originated in an adult in good health. The chain combines TRBV28 with TRBJ2-2; D perhaps matches TRBD1 (6 bases). The specimen comprised peripheral blood, sampled on day 0 of AZD1222 vaccination. The CDR3 sequence: CASSLTGTGELFF. The CDR3, as DNA: TGTGCCAGCAGTTTAACAGGGACCGGGGAGCTGTTTTTT.